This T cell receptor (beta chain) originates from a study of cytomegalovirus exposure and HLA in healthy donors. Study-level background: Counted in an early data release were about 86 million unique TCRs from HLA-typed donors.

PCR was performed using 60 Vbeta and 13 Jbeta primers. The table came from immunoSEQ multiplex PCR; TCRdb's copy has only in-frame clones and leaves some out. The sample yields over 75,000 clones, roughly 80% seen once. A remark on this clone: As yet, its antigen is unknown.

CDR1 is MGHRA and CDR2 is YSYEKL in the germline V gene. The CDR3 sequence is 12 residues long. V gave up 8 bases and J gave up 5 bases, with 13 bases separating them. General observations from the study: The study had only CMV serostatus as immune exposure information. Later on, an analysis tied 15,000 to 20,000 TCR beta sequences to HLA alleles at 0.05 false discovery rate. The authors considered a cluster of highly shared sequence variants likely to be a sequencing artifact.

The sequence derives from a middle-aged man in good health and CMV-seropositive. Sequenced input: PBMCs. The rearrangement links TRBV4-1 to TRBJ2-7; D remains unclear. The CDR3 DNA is TGCGCCAGCTACTCACGGAGCGACGAGCAGTACTTC. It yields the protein CASYSRSDEQYF.